Listed below are T cell receptor beta chains from one sample, sequenced in a study of early stage breast cancer tumors. Here immunoSEQ multiplex PCR was the method, and the copy in TCRdb shows in-frame clones only, minus some. The data hold about 28,000 clones, with about three fifths observed a single time. Input material: breast tumor tissue. The receptor source for this set is a person in their fifties or sixties with breast cancer. Each CDR3 is given with its conserved first and last residue. The order of the fields is clone size, J gene, D gene, CDR3 length, V gene, CDR3 DNA, CDR3 protein. The D gene is left open where the match is weak. Clone size is not always given. Where it is, it says once, few, many or a class for expanded clones.

NA	TRBJ1-4	NA	16	TRBV4-1	TGCGCCAGCAGCCAAGATTCAGCACAGCCAAATGAAAAACTGTTTTTT	CASSQDSAQPNEKLFF
NA	TRBJ2-7	TRBD1	14	TRBV10-3	TGTGCCATCAGTGACACGGGACAGGGCCACGAGCAGTACTTC	CAISDTGQGHEQYF
NA	TRBJ2-2	TRBD2	15	TRBV5-6	TGTGCCAGCAGCTTCCGGACTAGCTACACCGGGGAGCTGTTTTTT	CASSFRTSYTGELFF
NA	TRBJ2-1	NA	16	TRBV9	TGTGCCAGCAGCCCCCGAGGGAGTATAGCCTACAATGAGCAGTTCTTC	CASSPRGSIAYNEQFF
NA	TRBJ2-5	NA	14	TRBV7-3	TGTGCCAGCAGCTTAACTGGGGACCAAGAGACCCAGTACTTC	CASSLTGDQETQYF
once	TRBJ2-7	NA	13	TRBV7-9	TGTGCCAGCAGCTTAGGGGGGTCTAGGGAGCAGTACTTC	CASSLGGSREQYF
NA	TRBJ2-1	NA	14	TRBV5-8	TGTGCCAGCAGCTCTGGATTATTCGACGATGAGCAGTTCTTC	CASSSGLFDDEQFF
NA	TRBJ2-7	NA	11	TRBV6-5	TGTGCCAGCAGTGAATCGAACGAGCAGTACTTC	CASSESNEQYF
NA	TRBJ2-2	NA	14	TRBV15	TGTGCCACCAGGGAGGGGGGGTACGCCGGGGAGCTGTTTTTT	CATREGGYAGELFF
NA	TRBJ2-1	NA	16	TRBV5-1	TGCGCCAGCAGCTTGGCCAGGGGACTGGCCTACAATGAGCAGTTCTTC	CASSLARGLAYNEQFF
NA	TRBJ2-7	TRBD1	15	TRBV27	TGTGCCAGCAGTTTGGGGTGGACAGGGGGCTACGAGCAGTACTTC	CASSLGWTGGYEQYF
NA	TRBJ2-5	NA	14	TRBV1	TGCACCAGCAGCCCGGGCTACTTCTGGGAGACCCAGTACTTC	CTSSPGYFWETQYF
NA	TRBJ2-1	TRBD2	15	TRBV6-4	TGTGCCAGCAGTGAATTAGCGGGAGAAGCGCATGAGCAGTTCTTC	CASSELAGEAHEQFF
few	TRBJ2-1	TRBD1	15	TRBV7-8	TGTGCCAGCACCAGACAGGGGACAGGATACAATGAGCAGTTCTTC	CASTRQGTGYNEQFF
once	TRBJ1-3	TRBD1	15	TRBV7-2	TGTGCCAGCAGCTTAGGACAGGGGGCTGGAAACACCATATATTTT	CASSLGQGAGNTIYF
NA	TRBJ2-7	TRBD1	15	TRBV6-5	TGTGCCAGCAGAGACAGGGGCCCAGGGTTCTACGAGCAGTACTTC	CASRDRGPGFYEQYF
once	TRBJ2-1	TRBD2	17	TRBV4-3	TGCGCCAGCAGCCAAGGTAGTCAGCGGGGGTCCTACAATGAGCAGTTCTTC	CASSQGSQRGSYNEQFF
NA	TRBJ2-5	NA	15	TRBV15	TGTGCCACCAGCAGAGATCGTACGGTACAAGAGACCCAGTACTTC	CATSRDRTVQETQYF
medium-sized	TRBJ1-5	NA	14	TRBV28	TGTGCCAGCAACACTCAGGGAGAGAATCAGCCCCAGCATTTT	CASNTQGENQPQHF
NA	TRBJ2-3	NA	14	TRBV7-3	TGTGCCAGCAGCTTATATGGCTGGGCAGATACGCAGTATTTT	CASSLYGWADTQYF
NA	TRBJ2-1	NA	14	TRBV6-5	TGTGCCAGCAGGTACGATGGGACGAGGAATGAGCAGTTCTTC	CASRYDGTRNEQFF
NA	TRBJ2-2	NA	16	TRBV18	TGTGCCAGCTCACCTAAAGACATCACTTCCACCGGGGAGCTGTTTTTT	CASSPKDITSTGELFF
NA	TRBJ2-1	TRBD2	15	TRBV9	TGTGCCAGCAGCGTAGCACTAGCGGGAGGCAATGAGCAGTTCTTC	CASSVALAGGNEQFF
NA	TRBJ2-7	NA	14	TRBV9	TGTGCCAGCAGCCCGTATACCGGGGACTACGAGCAGTACTTC	CASSPYTGDYEQYF
once	TRBJ2-1	TRBD2	16	TRBV29-1	TGCAGCGTTGACCCTTCTAGCGGGAGGGCGTACAATGAGCAGTTCTTC	CSVDPSSGRAYNEQFF